Shown below are 5 T cell receptor beta chains from a single sample sequenced in a study of T cells in Graves' hyperthyroidism and ophthalmopathy. TCR beta CDR3 region amplification was performed from RNA transcripts. First-round RT-PCR targeting the TCR CDR3 was performed with the HTBI primer set. TCRdb re-analysed the multiplex PCR reads in MiXCR, keeping a single row per CDR3 protein. The sample includes over 45,000 distinct CDR3 sequences, about 52% of them seen just once. The source material was peripheral blood or thyroid tissue (not recorded which). The origin of the receptors is a woman between 45 and 60 years old with Graves' hyperthyroidism.

This clonotype was found once. The V and J genes are TRBV7-8 and TRBJ1-1; tentative D call: TRBD1 (5 bases). The CDR3 has 10 amino acids. V lost 5 bases, J lost 8 bases, and 6 bases lay in between. Looked up from germline, CDR1 is SGHVS and CDR2 is FQNEAQ. CDR3 residues: CASSNREAFF. CDR3 coding DNA: TGTGCCAGCAGCAACAGGGAAGCTTTCTTT.

This chain uses TRBV28 with TRBJ2-3, with 8 bases identical to TRBD2. Germline CDR1 and CDR2: MDHEN and SYDVKM. This CDR3 is built from 16 residues. J was trimmed by 2 bases and V by 3 bases; bases with no gene match: 7. This CDR3 reads CASSFQLAAATDTQYF. DNA for the CDR3: TGTGCCAGCAGTTTCCAACTAGCGGCCGCCACAGATACGCAGTATTTT.

This clonotype was recorded many times. This chain links TRBV20-1 with TRBJ2-7; 14 nucleotides align to TRBD2. The CDR3 runs 15 residues. V dropped 8 bases and J dropped 6; count of bases not matched to a gene: 12. The germline V gene has CDR1 DFQATT and CDR2 SNEGSKA (reference sequence). The CDR3: CSTKNGGLAGAEQYF. The CDR3 DNA is TGCAGTACAAAAAACGGGGGACTAGCGGGAGCCGAGCAGTACTTC.

The rearrangement joins TRBV10-2 to TRBJ2-1; no firm D call. The CDR3 totals 10 residues. Germline CDR1 is WSHSY and CDR2 is SAAADI. V lost 6 bases, J lost 5 bases, and 2 bases lay in between. CDR3 coding DNA: TGCGCCAGCAGACACAATGAGCAGTTCTTC. Amino acids: CASRHNEQFF.

The rearrangement joins TRBV2 to TRBJ2-5; D possibly uses TRBD1 or TRBD2 (5 bases each). The germline V gene has CDR1 SNHLY and CDR2 FYNNEI. The CDR3 extends over 14 amino acids. The V gene lost 8 bases and the J gene lost 5 bases, with 18 bases spanning the gap. The CDR3: CASRGRARWETQYF. The CDR3 DNA reads as TGTGCCAGCCGGGGACGAGCGAGGTGGGAGACCCAGTACTTC.